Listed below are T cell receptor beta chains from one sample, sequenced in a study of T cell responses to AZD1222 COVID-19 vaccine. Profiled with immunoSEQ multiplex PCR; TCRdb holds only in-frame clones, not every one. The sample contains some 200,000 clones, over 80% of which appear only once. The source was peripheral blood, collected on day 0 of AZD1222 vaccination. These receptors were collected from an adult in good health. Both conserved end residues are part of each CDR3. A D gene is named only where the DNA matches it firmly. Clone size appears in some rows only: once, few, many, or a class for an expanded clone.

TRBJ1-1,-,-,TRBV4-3,CASSPRALGSTEAFF,TGCGCCAGCAGCCCCCGGGCCCTAGGGAGCACTGAAGCTTTCTTT
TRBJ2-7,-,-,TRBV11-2,CASSLATHEQYF,TGTGCCAGCAGCTTAGCTACCCACGAGCAGTACTTC
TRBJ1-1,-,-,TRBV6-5,CASSSWDEGEAFF,TGTGCCAGCAGTTCCTGGGACGAGGGTGAAGCTTTCTTT
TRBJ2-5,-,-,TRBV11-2,CASSLGARVLQETQYF,TGTGCCAGCAGCTTAGGGGCCAGGGTGCTTCAAGAGACCCAGTACTTC
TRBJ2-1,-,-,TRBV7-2,CASSLHRDNEQFF,TGTGCCAGCAGCTTACACCGTGACAATGAGCAGTTCTTC
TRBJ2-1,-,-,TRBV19,CASSIGDRYNEQFF,TGTGCCAGTAGTATAGGAGACAGGTACAATGAGCAGTTCTTC
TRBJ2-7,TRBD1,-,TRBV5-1,CASSLVGQGPNEQYF,TGCGCCAGCAGCTTGGTTGGACAGGGACCCAACGAGCAGTACTTC
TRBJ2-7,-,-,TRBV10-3,CAIRDFSYEQYF,TGTGCCATTAGGGACTTCTCCTACGAGCAGTACTTC
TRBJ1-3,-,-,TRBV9,CASSVGPGPGNTIYF,TGTGCCAGCAGCGTAGGACCGGGACCTGGAAACACCATATATTTT
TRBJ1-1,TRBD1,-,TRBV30,CALDRENTEAFF,TGTGCCTTAGACAGGGAGAACACTGAAGCTTTCTTT
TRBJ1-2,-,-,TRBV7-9,CASSPDGNYGYTF,TGTGCCAGCAGCCCTGACGGAAACTATGGCTACACCTTC
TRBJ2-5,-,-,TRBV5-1,CASSFISGPQETQYF,TGCGCCAGCAGCTTTATTAGCGGTCCCCAAGAGACCCAGTACTTC
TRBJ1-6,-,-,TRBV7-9,CASRRDAYNSPLHF,TGTGCCAGCCGCAGGGACGCCTATAATTCACCCCTCCACTTT
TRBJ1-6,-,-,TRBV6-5,CASSYSPQGLSPLHF,TGTGCCAGCAGTTACTCACCGCAGGGACTTTCACCCCTCCACTTT
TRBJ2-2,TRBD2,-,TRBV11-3,CASSFGGTSGAGELFF,TGTGCCAGCAGCTTCGGGGGGACTAGCGGGGCCGGGGAGCTGTTTTTT
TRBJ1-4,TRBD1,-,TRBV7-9,CASSRAGRGFNEKLFF,TGTGCCAGCAGCCGAGCAGGCAGGGGGTTTAATGAAAAACTGTTTTTT
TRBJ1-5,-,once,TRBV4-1,CASSQSLTLSQPQHF,TGCGCCAGCAGCCAGAGCCTGACACTAAGTCAGCCCCAGCATTTT
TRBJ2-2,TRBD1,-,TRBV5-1,CASSPGTGRTGELFF,TGCGCCAGCAGCCCGGGGACAGGGAGGACCGGGGAGCTGTTTTTT
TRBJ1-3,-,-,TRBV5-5,CASSLGRGPGNTIYF,TGTGCCAGCAGCTTGGGTAGGGGTCCTGGAAACACCATATATTTT
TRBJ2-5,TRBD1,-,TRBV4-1,CASSTRQGAETQYF,TGCGCCAGCAGCACGCGACAGGGAGCAGAGACCCAGTACTTC
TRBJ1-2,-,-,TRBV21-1,CASSKASRPIAEGYTF,TGTGCCAGCAGCAAAGCATCTCGGCCTATTGCTGAAGGCTACACCTTC
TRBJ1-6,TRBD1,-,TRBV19,CASSGQGKSNSPLHF,TGTGCCAGTAGTGGACAGGGGAAGTCGAATTCACCCCTCCACTTT
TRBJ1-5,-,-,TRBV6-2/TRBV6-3,CASSYSAESNQPQHF,TGTGCCAGCAGTTACTCGGCGGAGAGCAATCAGCCCCAGCATTTT
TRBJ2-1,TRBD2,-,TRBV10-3,CAIRPAGGADNEQFF,TGTGCCATCCGCCCGGCGGGGGGGGCTGACAATGAGCAGTTCTTC
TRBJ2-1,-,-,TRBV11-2,CASSLWAGNNEQFF,TGTGCCAGCAGCTTATGGGCGGGAAACAATGAGCAGTTCTTC
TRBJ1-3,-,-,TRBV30,CAWVSGNTIYF,TGTGCCTGGGTGTCTGGAAACACCATATATTTT
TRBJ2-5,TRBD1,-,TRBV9,CASSVGHRGPEYQETQYF,TGTGCCAGCAGCGTAGGGCACAGGGGGCCGGAGTACCAAGAGACCCAGTACTTC
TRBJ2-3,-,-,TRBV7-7,CASSPLGELRNTDTQYF,TGTGCCAGCAGCCCTCTCGGGGAGTTGCGGAACACAGATACGCAGTATTTT
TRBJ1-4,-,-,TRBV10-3,CAISARVNEKLFF,TGTGCCATCAGTGCACGGGTGAATGAAAAACTGTTTTTT
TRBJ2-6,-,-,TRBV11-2,CASSSLGGRGGSGANVLTF,TGTGCCAGCAGCTCACTAGGTGGCAGGGGGGGATCTGGGGCCAACGTCCTGACTTTC
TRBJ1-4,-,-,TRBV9,CASSGRGVEEKLFF,TGTGCCAGCAGTGGCAGGGGAGTGGAGGAAAAACTGTTTTTT
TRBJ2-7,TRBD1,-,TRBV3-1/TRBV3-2,CASSPYRGSSYEQYF,TGTGCCAGCAGCCCGTACAGGGGGAGCTCCTACGAGCAGTACTTC
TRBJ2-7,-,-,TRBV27,CASSSGGGQYF,TGTGCCAGCAGTTCCGGAGGAGGGCAGTACTTC
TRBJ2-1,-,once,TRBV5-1,CASSLVASARYNEQFF,TGCGCCAGCAGCTTGGTGGCTAGCGCGAGGTACAATGAGCAGTTCTTC
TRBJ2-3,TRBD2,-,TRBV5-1,CASSLGLAGPTDTQYF,TGCGCCAGCAGCTTGGGGCTAGCGGGCCCCACAGATACGCAGTATTTT
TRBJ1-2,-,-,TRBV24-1,CATSDRDDRGYTF,TGTGCCACCAGTGATCGGGATGACAGAGGCTACACCTTC
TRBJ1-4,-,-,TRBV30,CAWSEQGVKKLFF,TGTGCCTGGAGTGAACAGGGAGTCAAAAAACTGTTTTTT
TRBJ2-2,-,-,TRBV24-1,CATSGTTDTGELFF,TGTGCCACCAGTGGCACCACAGACACCGGGGAGCTGTTTTTT
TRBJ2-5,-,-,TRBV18,CASSPKGGGETQYF,TGTGCCAGCTCACCAAAAGGTGGCGGGGAGACCCAGTACTTC
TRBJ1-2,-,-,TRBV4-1,CASSQRGWAYGYTF,TGCGCCAGCAGCCAAAGAGGATGGGCTTATGGCTACACCTTC
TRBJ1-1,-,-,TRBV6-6,CASRVDREAFF,TGTGCCAGCAGGGTAGACAGGGAAGCTTTCTTT
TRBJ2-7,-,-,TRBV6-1,CASSDQGYSYEQYF,TGTGCCAGCAGTGACCAGGGTTACTCCTACGAGCAGTACTTC
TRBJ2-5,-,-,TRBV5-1,CASSLGAQGETQYF,TGCGCCAGCAGCTTGGGGGCGCAGGGTGAGACCCAGTACTTC
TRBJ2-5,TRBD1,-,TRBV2,CASSWPGQEYQETQYF,TGTGCCAGCAGTTGGCCGGGACAGGAGTACCAAGAGACCCAGTACTTC
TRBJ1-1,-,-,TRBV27,CASSFGLKAFF,TGTGCCAGCAGTTTCGGTTTGAAAGCTTTCTTT
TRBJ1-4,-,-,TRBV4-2,CASSHVTTGEKLFF,TGTGCCAGCAGCCACGTTACAACGGGCGAAAAACTGTTTTTT